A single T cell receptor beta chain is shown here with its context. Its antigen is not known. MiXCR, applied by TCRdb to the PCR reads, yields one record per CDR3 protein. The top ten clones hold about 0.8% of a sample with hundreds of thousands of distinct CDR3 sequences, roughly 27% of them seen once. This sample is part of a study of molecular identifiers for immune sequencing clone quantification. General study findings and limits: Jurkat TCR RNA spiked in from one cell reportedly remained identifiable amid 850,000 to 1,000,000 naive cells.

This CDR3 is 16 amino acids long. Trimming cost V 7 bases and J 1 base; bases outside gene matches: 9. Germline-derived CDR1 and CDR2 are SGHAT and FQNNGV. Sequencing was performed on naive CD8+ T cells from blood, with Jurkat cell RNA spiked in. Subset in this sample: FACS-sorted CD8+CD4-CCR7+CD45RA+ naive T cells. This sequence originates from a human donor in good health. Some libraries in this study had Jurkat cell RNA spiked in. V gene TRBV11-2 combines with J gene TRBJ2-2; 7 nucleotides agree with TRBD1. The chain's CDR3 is CASTRLGQENTGELFF. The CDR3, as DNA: TGTGCCAGCACCCGGTTAGGACAGGAGAACACCGGGGAGCTGTTTTTT. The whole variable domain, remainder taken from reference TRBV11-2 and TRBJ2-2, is EAGVAQSPRYKIIEKRQSVAFWCNPISGHATLYWYQQILGQGPKLLIQFQNNGVVDDSQLPKDRFSAERLKGVDSTLKIQPAKLEDSAVYLCASTRLGQENTGELFFGEGSRLTVL.